The 3 T cell receptor beta chains below were found in one sample sequenced in a study of metastatic and nonmetastatic thyroid tumors. Ahead of thyroid surgery, no patient had received treatment of any kind. Via MiXCR, TCRdb re-called the PCR reads. This sample yields roughly 18,000 clones, of which over 25% are seen a single time; 20% to 25% belongs to the top ten. Sequenced: adjacent normal tissue. These receptors all come from a female donor with papillary thyroid cancer or a benign thyroid nodule (not recorded which). Some clones in this sample may be carry-over from other donors' samples.

V usage is TRBV11-1 and J usage is TRBJ2-1, with a possible D match to TRBD1 (5 bases). There are 15 residues in the CDR3. Trimming took off 2 bases at V and 8 bases at J, with 16 bases between the two ends. Germline lookup yields CDR1 SGHAT and CDR2 FQDESV (reference sequence). CDR3 nucleotide sequence: TGTGCCAGCAGCTTAACAGGTTTAAACCGCGATGAGCAGTTCTTC. Translating it yields CASSLTGLNRDEQFF.

This rearrangement joins TRBV20-1 to TRBJ2-7, with 14 bases that match TRBD2. J was trimmed by 0 bases and V by 3 bases; bases with no gene match: 1. Germline V gene data show CDR1 as DFQATT and CDR2 as SNEGSKA (reference sequence). This CDR3 has 15 residues. Here the CDR3 DNA reads TGCAGTGCTAGTGGGACTAGCGGGAGCTCCTACGAGCAGTACTTC. Protein product: CSASGTSGSSYEQYF.

This clone was seen at least ten times. This sequence joins TRBV7-2 and TRBJ2-5; 10 nucleotides line up with TRBD2. With 5 bases clipped from V and 5 bases from J, the junction kept 17 bases outside the gene matches. Germline V gives CDR1 SGHTA, CDR2 FQGNSA. This CDR3 spans 18 amino acids. The chain's CDR3 is CASSPTRLAGRFGETQYF. As DNA, the CDR3 is TGTGCCAGCAGCCCAACACGACTAGCGGGTCGGTTTGGGGAGACCCAGTACTTC.